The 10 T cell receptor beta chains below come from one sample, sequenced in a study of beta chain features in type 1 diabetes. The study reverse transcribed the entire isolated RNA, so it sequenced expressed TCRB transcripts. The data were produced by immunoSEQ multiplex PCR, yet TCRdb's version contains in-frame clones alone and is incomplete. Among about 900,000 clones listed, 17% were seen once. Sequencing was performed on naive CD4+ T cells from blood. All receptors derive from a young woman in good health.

CDR3 nucleotides: TGTGCCAGCAGCCTCATACAGGGGAGAGGCACAGATACGCAGTATTTT. Translating it yields CASSLIQGRGTDTQYF. This chain connects TRBV7-6 to TRBJ2-3; TRBD1 agrees at 7 bases. CDR1 is SGHVS and CDR2 is FNYEAQ in the germline V gene. The V segment lost 5 bases and the J segment 1 base; nucleotides outside the gene matches: 9. This CDR3 spans 16 amino acids.

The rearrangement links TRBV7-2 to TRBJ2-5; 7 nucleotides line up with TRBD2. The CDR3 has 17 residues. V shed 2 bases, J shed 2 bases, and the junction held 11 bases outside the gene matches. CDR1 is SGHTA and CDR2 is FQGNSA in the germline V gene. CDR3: CASSLSEGPGLQETQYF. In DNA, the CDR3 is TGTGCCAGCAGCTTAAGCGAGGGGCCGGGACTACAAGAGACCCAGTACTTC.

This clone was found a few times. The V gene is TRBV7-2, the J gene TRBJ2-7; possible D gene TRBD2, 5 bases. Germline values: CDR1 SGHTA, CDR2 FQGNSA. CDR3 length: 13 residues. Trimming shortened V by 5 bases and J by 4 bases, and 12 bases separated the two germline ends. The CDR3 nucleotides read TGTGCCAGCAGCCTCCGGGGTCAATACGAGCAGTACTTC. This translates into CASSLRGQYEQYF. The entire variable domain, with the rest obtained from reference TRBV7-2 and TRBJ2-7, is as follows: GAGVSQSPSNKVTEKGKDVELRCDPISGHTALYWYRQSLGQGLEFLIYFQGNSAPDKSGLPSDRFSAERTGGSVSTLTIQRTQQEDSAVYLCASSLRGQYEQYFGPGTRLTVT.

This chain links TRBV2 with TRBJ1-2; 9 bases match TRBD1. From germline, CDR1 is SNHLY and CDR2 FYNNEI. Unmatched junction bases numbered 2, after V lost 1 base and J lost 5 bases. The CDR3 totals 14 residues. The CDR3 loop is CASSEGGTGYGYTF. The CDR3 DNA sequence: TGTGCCAGCAGTGAAGGGGGGACAGGGTATGGCTACACCTTC.

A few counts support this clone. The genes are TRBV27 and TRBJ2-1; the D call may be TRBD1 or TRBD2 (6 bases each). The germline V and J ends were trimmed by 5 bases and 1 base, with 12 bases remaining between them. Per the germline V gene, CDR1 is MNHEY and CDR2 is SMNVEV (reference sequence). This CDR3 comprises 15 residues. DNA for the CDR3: TGTGCCAGCAGTAATACAGGGAGGTCCTACAATGAGCAGTTCTTC. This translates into CASSNTGRSYNEQFF.

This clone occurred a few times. CDR3 sequence: CASSYGTGNQPQHF. The CDR3 nucleotides read TGTGCCAGCAGTTATGGGACAGGCAATCAGCCCCAGCATTTT. V is TRBV6-1 and J is TRBJ1-5, with 7 bases fitting TRBD1. V lost 5 bases to trimming and J lost 2 bases; unmatched junction nucleotides: 3. This CDR3 is built from 14 residues. Germline-derived CDR1 and CDR2 are MNHNS and SASEGT.

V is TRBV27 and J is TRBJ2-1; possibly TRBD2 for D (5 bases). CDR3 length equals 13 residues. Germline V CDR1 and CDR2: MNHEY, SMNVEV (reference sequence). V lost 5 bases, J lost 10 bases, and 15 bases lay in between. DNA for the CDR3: TGTGCCAGCAGTCCTGAGCGGCGTCGCGAGCAGTTCTTC. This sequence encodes CASSPERRREQFF.

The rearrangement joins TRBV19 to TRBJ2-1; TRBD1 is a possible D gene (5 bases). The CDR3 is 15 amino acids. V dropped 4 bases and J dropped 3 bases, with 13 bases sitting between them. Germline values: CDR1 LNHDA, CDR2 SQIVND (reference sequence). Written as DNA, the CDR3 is TGTGCCAGTAGTACACAGGTTAGTTTCTACAATGAGCAGTTCTTC. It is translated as CASSTQVSFYNEQFF.

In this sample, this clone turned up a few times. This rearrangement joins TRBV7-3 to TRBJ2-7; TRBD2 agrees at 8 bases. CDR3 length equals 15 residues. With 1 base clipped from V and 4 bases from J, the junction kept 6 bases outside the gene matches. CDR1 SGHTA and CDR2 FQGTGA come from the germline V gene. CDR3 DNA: TGTGCCAGCAGCTTAATGGCGGGAGGTGTTTACGAGCAGTACTTC. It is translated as CASSLMAGGVYEQYF.

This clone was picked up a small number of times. The CDR3 region is CASSQDSSGSITDTQYF. The CDR3 coding sequence is TGTGCCAGCAGCCAAGATTCTAGCGGGAGCATCACAGATACGCAGTATTTT. The V gene is TRBV4-2, the J gene TRBJ2-3; 10 bases map to TRBD2. V gave up 0 bases and J gave up 2 bases; unmatched junction bases: 5. The CDR3 covers 17 residues. Germline CDR1 is LGHNA and CDR2 is YNFKEQ.